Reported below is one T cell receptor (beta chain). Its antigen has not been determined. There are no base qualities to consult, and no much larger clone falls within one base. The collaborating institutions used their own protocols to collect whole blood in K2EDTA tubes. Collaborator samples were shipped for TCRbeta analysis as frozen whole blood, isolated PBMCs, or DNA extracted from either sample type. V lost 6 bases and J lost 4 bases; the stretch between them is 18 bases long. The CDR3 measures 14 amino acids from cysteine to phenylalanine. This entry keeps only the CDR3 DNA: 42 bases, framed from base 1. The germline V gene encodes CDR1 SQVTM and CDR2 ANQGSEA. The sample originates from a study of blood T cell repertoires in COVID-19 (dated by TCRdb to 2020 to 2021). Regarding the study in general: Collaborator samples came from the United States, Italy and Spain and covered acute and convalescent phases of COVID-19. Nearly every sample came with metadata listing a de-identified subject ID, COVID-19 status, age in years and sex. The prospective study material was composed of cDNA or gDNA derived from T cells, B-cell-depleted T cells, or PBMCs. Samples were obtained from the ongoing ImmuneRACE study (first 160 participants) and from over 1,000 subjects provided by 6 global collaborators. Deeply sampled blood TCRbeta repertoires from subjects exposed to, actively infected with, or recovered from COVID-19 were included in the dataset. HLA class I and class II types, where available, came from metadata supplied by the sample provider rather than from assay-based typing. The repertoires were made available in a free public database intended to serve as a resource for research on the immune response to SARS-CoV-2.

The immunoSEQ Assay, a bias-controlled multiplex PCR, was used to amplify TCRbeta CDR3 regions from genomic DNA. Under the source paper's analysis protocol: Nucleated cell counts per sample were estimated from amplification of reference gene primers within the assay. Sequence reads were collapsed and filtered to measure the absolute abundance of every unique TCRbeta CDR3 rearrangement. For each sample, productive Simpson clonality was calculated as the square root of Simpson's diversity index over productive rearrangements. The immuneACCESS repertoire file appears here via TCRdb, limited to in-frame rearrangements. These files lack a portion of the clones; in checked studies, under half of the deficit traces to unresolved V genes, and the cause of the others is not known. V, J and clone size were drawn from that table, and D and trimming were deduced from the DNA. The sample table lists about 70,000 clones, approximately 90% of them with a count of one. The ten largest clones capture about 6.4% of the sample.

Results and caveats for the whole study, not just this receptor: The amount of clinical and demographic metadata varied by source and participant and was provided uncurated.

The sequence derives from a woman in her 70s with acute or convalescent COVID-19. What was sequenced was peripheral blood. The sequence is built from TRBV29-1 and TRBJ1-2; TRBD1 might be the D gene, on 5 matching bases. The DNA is TGCAGCGTAGGCGGGACGACGGAAGCCTATGGCTACACCTTC. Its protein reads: CSVGGTTEAYGYTF.